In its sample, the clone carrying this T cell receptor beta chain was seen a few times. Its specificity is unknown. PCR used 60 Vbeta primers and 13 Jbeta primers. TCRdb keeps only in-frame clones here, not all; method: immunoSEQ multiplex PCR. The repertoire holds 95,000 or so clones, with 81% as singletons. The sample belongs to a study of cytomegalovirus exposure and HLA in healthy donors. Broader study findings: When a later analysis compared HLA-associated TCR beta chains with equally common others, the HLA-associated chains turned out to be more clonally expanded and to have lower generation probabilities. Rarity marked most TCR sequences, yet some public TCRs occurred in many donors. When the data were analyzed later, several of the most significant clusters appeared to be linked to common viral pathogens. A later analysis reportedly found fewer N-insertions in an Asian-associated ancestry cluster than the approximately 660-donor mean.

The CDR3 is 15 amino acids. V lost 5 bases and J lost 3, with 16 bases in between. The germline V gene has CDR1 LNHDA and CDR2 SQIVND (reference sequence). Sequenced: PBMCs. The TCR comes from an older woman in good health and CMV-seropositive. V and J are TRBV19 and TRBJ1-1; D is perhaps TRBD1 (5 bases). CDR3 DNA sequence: TGTGCCAGTAGTTCACCTCGGGGGTTCGACACTGAAGCTTTCTTT. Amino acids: CASSSPRGFDTEAFF.